The rows below give T cell receptor beta chains drawn from one sample of a study of blood T cell repertoires in COVID-19. TCRdb's copy holds only in-frame clones and misses some; the assay was immunoSEQ multiplex PCR. The repertoire includes approximately 240,000 clones, just under 85% of them detected once, and about 4% sits in the top ten. The sequenced sample consisted of peripheral blood. These receptor sequences come from a man aged 50 to 60 with acute or convalescent COVID-19. The CDR3 runs from the conserved cysteine through the conserved F or W. Each record gives: D gene, clone size, J gene, V gene, CDR3 DNA, CDR3 protein. A D gene is named only where the DNA matches it firmly. Not all rows give a size; the values are once, few, many and, for expanded clones, a class.

d_gene: TRBD1; abundance: NA; j_gene: TRBJ1-5; v_gene: TRBV18; CDR3nt: TGTGCCAGCTCACCTCCGGGACAGGGGAATCAGCCCCAGCATTTT; CDR3aa: CASSPPGQGNQPQHF
d_gene: NA; abundance: few; j_gene: TRBJ1-1; v_gene: TRBV24-1; CDR3nt: TGTGCCACCAGTGACACCCCTAAAGCTTTCTTT; CDR3aa: CATSDTPKAFF
d_gene: NA; abundance: NA; j_gene: TRBJ1-2; v_gene: TRBV29-1; CDR3nt: TGCAGCGTTGGGCGAGTCTCCCCAGGGGTAGGCTACACCTTC; CDR3aa: CSVGRVSPGVGYTF
d_gene: TRBD1; abundance: NA; j_gene: TRBJ1-1; v_gene: TRBV3-1/TRBV3-2; CDR3nt: TGTGCCAGCAACAGATCCGAACAGGGGGACCGGAATGAAGCTTTCTTT; CDR3aa: CASNRSEQGDRNEAFF
d_gene: NA; abundance: NA; j_gene: TRBJ2-2; v_gene: TRBV19; CDR3nt: TGTGCCAGTAGTAAGGACAGAGCGAACACCGGGGAGCTGTTTTTT; CDR3aa: CASSKDRANTGELFF
d_gene: TRBD1; abundance: NA; j_gene: TRBJ1-2; v_gene: TRBV11-2; CDR3nt: TGTGCCAGCAGCCCTCGGACAGGCTCGTATGGCTACACCTTC; CDR3aa: CASSPRTGSYGYTF
d_gene: TRBD2; abundance: NA; j_gene: TRBJ2-1; v_gene: TRBV10-3; CDR3nt: TGTGCCATCAGGATAGCGGGGGGGCGAAATGAGCAGTTCTTC; CDR3aa: CAIRIAGGRNEQFF
d_gene: TRBD1; abundance: NA; j_gene: TRBJ2-1; v_gene: TRBV7-8; CDR3nt: TGTGCCAGCAGCCCTGCAGGGGGTGGTTGGAATGAGCAGTTCTTC; CDR3aa: CASSPAGGGWNEQFF
d_gene: TRBD1; abundance: NA; j_gene: TRBJ2-1; v_gene: TRBV6-5; CDR3nt: TGTGCCAGCAGTTACGCGGGACAGGGCAATGAGCAGTTCTTC; CDR3aa: CASSYAGQGNEQFF
d_gene: NA; abundance: few; j_gene: TRBJ1-5; v_gene: TRBV18; CDR3nt: TGTGCCAGCTCACCACGGCAGGGGTTTGATCAGCCCCAGCATTTT; CDR3aa: CASSPRQGFDQPQHF
d_gene: TRBD1; abundance: NA; j_gene: TRBJ1-5; v_gene: TRBV4-1; CDR3nt: TGCGCCAGCAGCCAATCTCCGGGACAGGGAGGTCAGCCCCAGCATTTT; CDR3aa: CASSQSPGQGGQPQHF
d_gene: NA; abundance: NA; j_gene: TRBJ1-5; v_gene: TRBV19; CDR3nt: TGTGCCAGTAGTATAGGGAGGGGCGTTGGGCCCCAGCATTTT; CDR3aa: CASSIGRGVGPQHF
d_gene: NA; abundance: NA; j_gene: TRBJ1-1; v_gene: TRBV6-6; CDR3nt: TGTGCCAGCAGCATCGGACAGTCCATGAACACTGAAGCTTTCTTT; CDR3aa: CASSIGQSMNTEAFF
d_gene: NA; abundance: NA; j_gene: TRBJ2-2; v_gene: TRBV5-1; CDR3nt: TGCGCCAGCAGCCTAGCAGGGAGGACCGGGGAGCTGTTTTTT; CDR3aa: CASSLAGRTGELFF
d_gene: TRBD2; abundance: NA; j_gene: TRBJ2-1; v_gene: TRBV5-1; CDR3nt: TGCGCCAGCAGCTCGTTAGCGGGAGGTACGGATGAGCAGTTCTTC; CDR3aa: CASSSLAGGTDEQFF
d_gene: NA; abundance: NA; j_gene: TRBJ2-2; v_gene: TRBV3-1/TRBV3-2; CDR3nt: TGTGCCAGCAGCCAAGTCCGAACGGGGGGCCCGTCCGGGGAGCTGTTTTTT; CDR3aa: CASSQVRTGGPSGELFF
d_gene: TRBD1; abundance: NA; j_gene: TRBJ1-5; v_gene: TRBV19; CDR3nt: TGTGCCAGTAGACGGGACAGCTTCCTGGGGGGCAATCAGCCCCAGCATTTT; CDR3aa: CASRRDSFLGGNQPQHF
d_gene: TRBD1; abundance: NA; j_gene: TRBJ1-5; v_gene: TRBV19; CDR3nt: TGTGCCAGTAGCGCGACAGGGGGCCATCAGCCCCAGCATTTT; CDR3aa: CASSATGGHQPQHF
d_gene: TRBD1; abundance: NA; j_gene: TRBJ1-1; v_gene: TRBV10-1; CDR3nt: TGCGCCAGCAGTGAGTCGAATCCGGACAGGGACACTGAAGCTTTCTTT; CDR3aa: CASSESNPDRDTEAFF
d_gene: TRBD2; abundance: once; j_gene: TRBJ2-1; v_gene: TRBV7-9; CDR3nt: TGTGCCAGCAGCACCCCTAGCGGGAGAAACTACAATGAGCAGTTCTTC; CDR3aa: CASSTPSGRNYNEQFF
d_gene: NA; abundance: NA; j_gene: TRBJ2-1; v_gene: TRBV27; CDR3nt: TGTGCCAGCAGTTGGAGCGGTGTGGCCTACAATGAGCAGTTCTTC; CDR3aa: CASSWSGVAYNEQFF
d_gene: TRBD1; abundance: NA; j_gene: TRBJ2-3; v_gene: TRBV28; CDR3nt: TGTGCCAGCAGTTCGGGGACAGGGTATGGCACAGATACGCAGTATTTT; CDR3aa: CASSSGTGYGTDTQYF
d_gene: TRBD1; abundance: NA; j_gene: TRBJ1-1; v_gene: TRBV11-2; CDR3nt: TGTGCCAGCAGCTTAGGGCTCGAAACAGGGGGGGGTATGAACACTGAAGCTTTCTTT; CDR3aa: CASSLGLETGGGMNTEAFF
d_gene: NA; abundance: NA; j_gene: TRBJ2-5; v_gene: TRBV5-3; CDR3nt: TGTGCCAGAAGCCGCGGTTCGGAGACCCAGTACTTC; CDR3aa: CARSRGSETQYF
d_gene: TRBD1; abundance: NA; j_gene: TRBJ1-5; v_gene: TRBV6-5; CDR3nt: TGTGCCAGCAGCAACCCGGACAGGTCCAATCAGCCCCAGCATTTT; CDR3aa: CASSNPDRSNQPQHF
d_gene: NA; abundance: NA; j_gene: TRBJ2-5; v_gene: TRBV19; CDR3nt: TGTGCCAGTAGTTCCTCGGGGATCCAAGAGACCCAGTACTTC; CDR3aa: CASSSSGIQETQYF
d_gene: NA; abundance: NA; j_gene: TRBJ1-5; v_gene: TRBV27; CDR3nt: TGTGCCAGCAGTTTTTTCCCCCCAGGGCCCCAGCATTTT; CDR3aa: CASSFFPPGPQHF
d_gene: NA; abundance: NA; j_gene: TRBJ1-2; v_gene: TRBV28; CDR3nt: TGTGCCAGCAGTTCGCCCGGGACTCCGTATGGCTACACCTTC; CDR3aa: CASSSPGTPYGYTF
d_gene: TRBD2; abundance: NA; j_gene: TRBJ2-7; v_gene: TRBV19; CDR3nt: TGTGCCACGGGTGCGGGAGGAAACGAGCAGTACTTC; CDR3aa: CATGAGGNEQYF
d_gene: TRBD1; abundance: NA; j_gene: TRBJ1-4; v_gene: TRBV11-2; CDR3nt: TGTGCCAGCAGCTTAGGTACAGGGGAGTACGAAAAACTGTTTTTT; CDR3aa: CASSLGTGEYEKLFF
d_gene: NA; abundance: NA; j_gene: TRBJ2-7; v_gene: TRBV27; CDR3nt: TGTGCCAGCAGTTTAACAGGGTTCTCCTACGAGCAGTACTTC; CDR3aa: CASSLTGFSYEQYF
d_gene: NA; abundance: NA; j_gene: TRBJ2-7; v_gene: TRBV5-4; CDR3nt: TGTGCCAGCAGCTTGGGCCCCCTAGCAGCTTCCGAGCAGTACTTC; CDR3aa: CASSLGPLAASEQYF
d_gene: TRBD2; abundance: NA; j_gene: TRBJ2-3; v_gene: TRBV10-3; CDR3nt: TGTGCCTCCCGGACTAGCGGAGACACAGATACGCAGTATTTT; CDR3aa: CASRTSGDTDTQYF
d_gene: TRBD1; abundance: few; j_gene: TRBJ1-6; v_gene: TRBV19; CDR3nt: TGTGCCAGTAGGAGAGGCACAGGGGAGTCACCCCTCCACTTT; CDR3aa: CASRRGTGESPLHF
d_gene: NA; abundance: NA; j_gene: TRBJ2-5; v_gene: TRBV6-4; CDR3nt: TGTGCCAGCACATCGACAGTGGAGACCCAGTACTTC; CDR3aa: CASTSTVETQYF
d_gene: NA; abundance: NA; j_gene: TRBJ2-7; v_gene: TRBV5-8; CDR3nt: TGTGCCAGCAGCTTGGGACAGTACGAGCAGTACTTC; CDR3aa: CASSLGQYEQYF
d_gene: TRBD1; abundance: NA; j_gene: TRBJ1-4; v_gene: TRBV28; CDR3nt: TGTGCCAGCAGGGTCTCGGGACAGGGGTTGGCTAATGAAAAACTGTTTTTT; CDR3aa: CASRVSGQGLANEKLFF
d_gene: TRBD1; abundance: once; j_gene: TRBJ2-1; v_gene: TRBV9; CDR3nt: TGTGCCAGCAGCGTAGGGGGACAGGGGTACGACAATGAGCAGTTCTTC; CDR3aa: CASSVGGQGYDNEQFF
d_gene: NA; abundance: NA; j_gene: TRBJ2-2; v_gene: TRBV7-8; CDR3nt: TGTGCCAGCTCCTGGGACTGGGACACCGGGGAGCTGTTTTTT; CDR3aa: CASSWDWDTGELFF
d_gene: TRBD2; abundance: NA; j_gene: TRBJ2-1; v_gene: TRBV7-9; CDR3nt: TGTGCCAGCAGCTTAGAGTGGCGGGAGGATGGCAATGAGCAGTTCTTC; CDR3aa: CASSLEWREDGNEQFF
d_gene: NA; abundance: NA; j_gene: TRBJ2-3; v_gene: TRBV29-1; CDR3nt: TGCAGCGTTGGGAGTATAGATACGCAGTATTTT; CDR3aa: CSVGSIDTQYF
d_gene: NA; abundance: NA; j_gene: TRBJ2-2; v_gene: TRBV4-2; CDR3nt: TGTGCCAGCCGTAAGTCGGTGGCTAGTGCGGCCGGGGAGCTGTTTTTT; CDR3aa: CASRKSVASAAGELFF
d_gene: TRBD1; abundance: NA; j_gene: TRBJ1-5; v_gene: TRBV27; CDR3nt: TGTGCCAGTCGCGGGACAGGGGCTAATCAGCCCCAGCATTTT; CDR3aa: CASRGTGANQPQHF
d_gene: NA; abundance: NA; j_gene: TRBJ1-5; v_gene: TRBV13; CDR3nt: TGTGCCAGCAGCTCCCAGGGGATAAATCAGCCCCAGCATTTT; CDR3aa: CASSSQGINQPQHF
d_gene: TRBD1; abundance: NA; j_gene: TRBJ2-7; v_gene: TRBV10-1; CDR3nt: TGCGCCAGCAGTGAAACAGGGGGCTCAAGGGAGCAGTACTTC; CDR3aa: CASSETGGSREQYF
d_gene: NA; abundance: NA; j_gene: TRBJ2-1; v_gene: TRBV4-1; CDR3nt: TGCGCCAGCAGCCAAGTCCTGTCCCCCCTGGGGGCCTCCTCCTACAATGAGCAGTTCTTC; CDR3aa: CASSQVLSPLGASSYNEQFF
d_gene: TRBD2; abundance: NA; j_gene: TRBJ2-1; v_gene: TRBV18; CDR3nt: TGTGCCAGCTCAGGGGAAGGACTAGCGGGGGAAAATGAGCAGTTCTTC; CDR3aa: CASSGEGLAGENEQFF
d_gene: NA; abundance: NA; j_gene: TRBJ2-3; v_gene: TRBV19; CDR3nt: TGTGCCAGTAGTCCCCGGACAGATACGCAGTATTTT; CDR3aa: CASSPRTDTQYF
d_gene: NA; abundance: NA; j_gene: TRBJ2-1; v_gene: TRBV3-1/TRBV3-2; CDR3nt: TGTGCCAGCAGCCAAGTCCCGGGACTCGAGCAGTTCTTC; CDR3aa: CASSQVPGLEQFF
d_gene: NA; abundance: NA; j_gene: TRBJ1-5; v_gene: TRBV30; CDR3nt: TGTGCCTGGAGTTCTACAGGTTTAGTTCAGCCCCAGCATTTT; CDR3aa: CAWSSTGLVQPQHF
d_gene: NA; abundance: once; j_gene: TRBJ2-7; v_gene: TRBV29-1; CDR3nt: TGCAGCGTTGATTTGAAGGCAGGATCCTACTTGGAGCAGTACTTC; CDR3aa: CSVDLKAGSYLEQYF
d_gene: NA; abundance: once; j_gene: TRBJ1-6; v_gene: TRBV2; CDR3nt: TGTGCCAGCAGCGCCGGGTTTTCACCCCTCCACTTT; CDR3aa: CASSAGFSPLHF
d_gene: TRBD1; abundance: once; j_gene: TRBJ1-6; v_gene: TRBV28; CDR3nt: TGTGCCAGCAGGGGGGACAGGGGAGTAATGGCCTATAATTCACCCCTCCACTTT; CDR3aa: CASRGDRGVMAYNSPLHF
d_gene: NA; abundance: NA; j_gene: TRBJ1-6; v_gene: TRBV6-5; CDR3nt: TGTGCCAGCAGTCCCCAGGAGGGTGGGCTCTCACCCCTCCACTTT; CDR3aa: CASSPQEGGLSPLHF
d_gene: NA; abundance: NA; j_gene: TRBJ2-7; v_gene: TRBV12-5; CDR3nt: TGTGCTAGTGGTTTGGGGCCAGGGTCCTACGAGCAGTACTTC; CDR3aa: CASGLGPGSYEQYF